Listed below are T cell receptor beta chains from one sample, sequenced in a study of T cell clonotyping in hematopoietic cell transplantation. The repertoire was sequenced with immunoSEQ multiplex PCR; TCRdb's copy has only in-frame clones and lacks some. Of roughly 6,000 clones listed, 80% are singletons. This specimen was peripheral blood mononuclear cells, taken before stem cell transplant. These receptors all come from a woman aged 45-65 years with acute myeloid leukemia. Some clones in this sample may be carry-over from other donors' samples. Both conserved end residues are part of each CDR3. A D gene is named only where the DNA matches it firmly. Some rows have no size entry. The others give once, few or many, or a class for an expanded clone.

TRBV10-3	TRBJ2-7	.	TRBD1	CAISAGTGIGYEQYF	TGTGCCATCAGCGCCGGGACAGGGATCGGCTACGAGCAGTACTTC
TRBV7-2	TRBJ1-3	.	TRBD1	CASSLEGQGPFSGNTIYF	TGTGCCAGCAGCTTAGAGGGACAGGGACCTTTCTCTGGAAACACCATATATTTT
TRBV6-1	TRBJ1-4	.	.	CASSARGRGEKLFF	TGTGCCAGCAGTGCCCGGGGAAGGGGTGAAAAACTGTTTTTT
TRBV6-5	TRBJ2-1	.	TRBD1	CASSPGTGNYNEQFF	TGTGCCAGCAGTCCTGGGACAGGGAACTACAATGAGCAGTTCTTC
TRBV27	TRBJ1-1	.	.	CASSPLSGSEAFF	TGTGCCAGCAGTCCCCTAAGCGGTTCTGAAGCTTTCTTT
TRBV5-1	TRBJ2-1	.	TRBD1	CASSLGDRSSYNEQFF	TGCGCCAGCAGCTTGGGGGACAGAAGCTCCTACAATGAGCAGTTCTTC
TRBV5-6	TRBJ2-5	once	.	CAGRKGPSKTQYF	TGTGCCGGCCGGAAGGGGCCTTCGAAGACCCAGTACTTC
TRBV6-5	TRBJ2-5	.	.	CASSYEGFHQETQYF	TGTGCCAGCAGTTACGAGGGGTTCCATCAAGAGACCCAGTACTTC
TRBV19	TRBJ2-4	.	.	CASSIGGVRKNIQYF	TGTGCCAGTAGTATAGGCGGGGTGAGGAAAAACATTCAGTACTTC
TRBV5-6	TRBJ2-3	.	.	CASSFGTGQYF	TGTGCCAGCAGCTTTGGGACCGGGCAGTATTTT
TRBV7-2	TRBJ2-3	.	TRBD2	CASSFGLAGDTQYF	TGTGCCAGCAGCTTCGGACTAGCGGGTGATACGCAGTATTTT
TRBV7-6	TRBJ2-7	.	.	CASSPGPITYEQYF	TGTGCCAGCAGCCCAGGGCCTATAACCTACGAGCAGTACTTC
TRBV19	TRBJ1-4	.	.	CAGGFATNEKLFF	TGTGCCGGTGGTTTTGCAACTAATGAAAAACTGTTTTTT
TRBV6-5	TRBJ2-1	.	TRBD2	CASRIQLGGYNEQFF	TGTGCCAGCAGAATACAATTGGGGGGGTACAATGAGCAGTTCTTC
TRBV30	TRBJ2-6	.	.	CAWSPMTGVTGANVLTF	TGTGCCTGGAGCCCAATGACAGGTGTCACTGGGGCCAACGTCCTGACTTTC
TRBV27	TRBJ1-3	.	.	CASSPGYSGNTIYF	TGTGCCAGCAGTCCAGGGTATTCGGGAAACACCATATATTTT
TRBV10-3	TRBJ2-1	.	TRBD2	CAIRLGLAGEDEQFF	TGTGCCATCAGGTTGGGACTAGCGGGGGAGGATGAGCAGTTCTTC